These 17 T cell receptor beta chains were sequenced from one sample in a study of blood T cell repertoires in COVID-19. Assay used: immunoSEQ multiplex PCR; TCRdb lists only in-frame clones, some missing. The sample carries approximately 170,000 clones, roughly nine tenths recorded once. What was sequenced was peripheral blood. Receptors were obtained from a man between 65 and 85 years old with acute or convalescent COVID-19.

The chain carries TRBV7-9 and TRBJ2-7; a possible D gene is TRBD1 (6 bases). Trimming left V 5 bases short and J 6 bases short, with 8 bases between. CDR1 is SEHNR, CDR2 FQNEAQ, per germline (reference sequence). This CDR3 region has 11 residues. The CDR3 reads CASSRGGEQYF. The CDR3 DNA follows: TGTGCCAGCAGCCGAGGGGGCGAGCAGTACTTC.

This chain uses TRBV7-9 with TRBJ2-7, with a tentative D call TRBD2 (6 bases). V was cut by 1 base and J by 3 bases, with 10 bases left in between. The CDR3 contains 14 residues. CDR1 is SEHNR and CDR2 is FQNEAQ in the germline V gene (reference sequence). CDR3 nucleotide sequence: TGTGCCAGCAGCTTAGGGGGGGTAGGCTACGAGCAGTACTTC. This gives the protein CASSLGGVGYEQYF.

This clone was recorded a few times. The chain combines TRBV4-3 with TRBJ1-1, with 7 bases identical to TRBD1. The germline gives CDR1 LGHNA, CDR2 YSLEER. The CDR3 totals 17 residues. V was pared by 1 base and J by 1 base, with 9 bases of the junction left unmatched. The CDR3 coding sequence is TGCGCCAGCAGCCAAGCCCAATATGGACAGGAGAACACTGAAGCTTTCTTT. Amino acids: CASSQAQYGQENTEAFF.

The V gene is TRBV2, the J gene TRBJ2-5; the match to TRBD1 covers 9 bases. The germline CDR1 and CDR2 sequences are SNHLY and FYNNEI. The CDR3 is made up of 14 amino acids. The junction had 6 bases not matched to a gene; V was cut back by 8 bases and J by 2 bases. The CDR3 reads CASGTGTGQETQYF. CDR3 nucleotides: TGTGCCAGCGGTACCGGGACAGGGCAAGAGACCCAGTACTTC.

This chain uses TRBV5-5 with TRBJ2-5; the match to TRBD2 covers 10 bases. The germline gives CDR1 SGHKS, CDR2 YYEKEE (reference sequence). This CDR3 comprises 15 residues. Trimming took 2 bases from V and 5 from J; bases not matched to a gene: 6. The CDR3 protein is CASSFLHSGGETQYF. The CDR3 DNA sequence: TGTGCCAGCAGCTTTCTGCATAGCGGGGGGGAGACCCAGTACTTC.

The rearrangement joins TRBV7-2 to TRBJ2-7; 7 nucleotides match TRBD2. The trim removed 5 bases at V and 2 bases at J, leaving 12 bases unmatched. The CDR3 runs 16 residues. Germline assignment: CDR1 SGHTA and CDR2 FQGNSA. CDR3 nucleotide sequence: TGTGCCAGCAGCCAGCCGCGGGGGAAGATACCCTACGAGCAGTACTTC. Translation: CASSQPRGKIPYEQYF.

This clone was counted between two and nine times. Distinct nucleotide sequences in the sample also encode this CDR3. CDR3 loop: CASSEGQGAQPQHF. The CDR3 nucleotides read TGTGCCAGCAGTGAGGGACAGGGTGCTCAGCCCCAGCATTTT. The chain couples TRBV2 to TRBJ1-5; TRBD1 aligns across 9 bases. This CDR3 is 14 amino acids long. Germline CDR1 SNHLY, CDR2 FYNNEI. The V and J ends lost 3 bases and 6 bases, in that order; junction bases with no gene match: 3. Full variable domain (remainder filled in from reference TRBV2 and TRBJ1-5): EPEVTQTPSHQVTQMGQEVILRCVPISNHLYFYWYRQILGQKVEFLVSFYNNEISEKSEIFDDQFSVERPDGSNFTLKIRSTKLEDSAMYFCASSEGQGAQPQHFGDGTRLSIL.

V is TRBV11-2 and J is TRBJ1-6, with 10 bases fitting TRBD1. Germline lookup yields CDR1 SGHAT and CDR2 FQNNGV. J lost 6 bases, V lost 5 bases, and 4 bases had no gene match. The CDR3 loop spans 15 amino acids. The DNA of the CDR3 is TGTGCCAGCAGCCGACAGGGGGCTAGTAATTCACCCCTCCACTTT. Its translation is CASSRQGASNSPLHF. Supplemented by reference TRBV11-2 and TRBJ1-6, the full variable domain reads EAGVAQSPRYKIIEKRQSVAFWCNPISGHATLYWYQQILGQGPKLLIQFQNNGVVDDSQLPKDRFSAERLKGVDSTLKIQPAKLEDSAVYLCASSRQGASNSPLHFGNGTRLTVT.

This chain links TRBV6-6 with TRBJ2-7; the match to TRBD1 covers 9 bases. V shed 5 bases and J 3 bases; nucleotides not matched to a gene: 5. CDR1 and CDR2 (germline): MNHNY, SVGAGI (reference sequence). The length of the CDR3 is 14 residues. The CDR3 DNA is TGTGCCAGCAGTACCCCGGACAGGGGCTACGAGCAGTACTTC. Translated: CASSTPDRGYEQYF.

The V and J genes are TRBV5-6 and TRBJ2-1; tentative D call: TRBD2 (5 bases). The CDR3 consists of 16 residues. The V gene's germline CDR1 is SGHDT and CDR2 YYEEEE. Trimming removed 5 bases from V and 1 base from J, with 16 bases in between. The CDR3 DNA is TGTGCCAGCAGGATCCGGGATAAAATTTCCTACAATGAGCAGTTCTTC. Residues: CASRIRDKISYNEQFF.

V is TRBV3-1 (or the pseudogene TRBV3-2) and J is TRBJ2-7; the D is unclear. This CDR3 contains 14 residues. V was shortened by 1 base and J by 3 bases, with 10 bases between the two germline ends. The V gene's germline CDR1 is LGHDT and CDR2 YNNKEL (reference sequence). CDR3 residues: CASSQGFSGYEQYF. The CDR3 DNA reads TGTGCCAGCAGCCAAGGGTTCTCAGGCTACGAGCAGTACTTC.

This chain uses TRBV11-3 with TRBJ1-1, with TRBD1 matching 7 bases. J gave up 4 bases and V 8 bases, and 10 bases lay outside the gene matches. The CDR3 length is 14 residues. CDR1 is SGHNT and CDR2 is YENEEA in the germline V gene. The DNA of the CDR3 is TGTGCCAGCGCCTCAGGGGGTTTGGGCACTGAAGCTTTCTTT. This gives the protein CASASGGLGTEAFF.

V gene TRBV9 combines with J gene TRBJ2-3; D not certain. V dropped 4 bases and J dropped 4 bases, with 13 bases sitting between them. There are 14 residues in the CDR3. Germline lookup yields CDR1 SGDLS and CDR2 YYNGEE. This CDR3 reads CASSPRLSADTQYF. The CDR3 nucleotides read TGTGCCAGCAGCCCCCGACTGTCGGCAGATACGCAGTATTTT.

This clone was seen a few times. The chain links TRBV6-5 to TRBJ1-1, with 7 bases identical to TRBD1. Per germline, CDR1 MNHEY and CDR2 SVGAGI. V dropped 5 bases and J dropped 3; count of bases not matched to a gene: 6. This CDR3 is 14 amino acids long. In DNA, the CDR3 is TGTGCCAGCAGTACAGGGGTGGTATACACTGAAGCTTTCTTT. As protein: CASSTGVVYTEAFF.

The rearrangement joins TRBV29-1 to TRBJ2-3, with 7 bases lining up with TRBD1. CDR1 and CDR2 from the germline V gene are SQVTM and ANQGSEA. The CDR3 contains 14 residues. The J segment lost 2 bases and the V segment lost 3 bases, leaving 5 bases of the junction unmatched. CDR3 amino acids: CSVERQGHTDTQYF. In DNA, the CDR3 is TGCAGCGTTGAGAGACAGGGCCACACAGATACGCAGTATTTT.

The chain has TRBV18 and TRBJ2-1; 8 bases are a match to TRBD2. The ends lost 0 bases at V and 7 bases at J; junction bases unmatched: 5. There are 15 residues in the CDR3. CDR1 KGHSH and CDR2 LQKENI come from the germline V gene. This CDR3 reads CASSPPGGARNEQFF. The CDR3 DNA reads as TGTGCCAGCTCACCACCCGGGGGGGCCCGGAATGAGCAGTTCTTC.

This chain joins TRBV5-4 and TRBJ1-1, with 8 bases aligning to TRBD1. J gave up 7 bases and V 5 bases, and 10 bases lay outside the gene matches. The length of the CDR3 is 14 residues. Germline lookup yields CDR1 SGHNT and CDR2 YYREEE (reference sequence). CDR3 residues: CASSPPGTGLEAFF. The DNA of the CDR3 is TGTGCCAGCAGTCCCCCAGGGACAGGCCTTGAAGCTTTCTTT. The full variable domain, its missing parts supplied by reference TRBV5-4 and TRBJ1-1, is ETGVTQSPTHLIKTRGQQVTLRCSSQSGHNTVSWYQQALGQGPQFIFQYYREEENGRGNFPPRFSGLQFPNYSSELNVNALELDDSALYLCASSPPGTGLEAFFGQGTRLTVV.